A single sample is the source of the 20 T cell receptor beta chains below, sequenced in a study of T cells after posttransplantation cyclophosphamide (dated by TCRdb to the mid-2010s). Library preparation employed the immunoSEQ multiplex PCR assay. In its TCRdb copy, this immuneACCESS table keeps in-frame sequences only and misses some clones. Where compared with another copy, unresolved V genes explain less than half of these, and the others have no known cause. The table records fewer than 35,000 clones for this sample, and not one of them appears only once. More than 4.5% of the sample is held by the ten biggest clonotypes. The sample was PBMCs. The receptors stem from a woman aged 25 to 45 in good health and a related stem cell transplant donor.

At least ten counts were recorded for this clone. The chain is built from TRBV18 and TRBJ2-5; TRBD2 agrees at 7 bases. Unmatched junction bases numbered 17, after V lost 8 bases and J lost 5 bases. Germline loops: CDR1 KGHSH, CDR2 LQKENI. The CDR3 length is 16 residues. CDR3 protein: CASAVGVGSGAETQYF. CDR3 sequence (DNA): TGTGCCAGCGCCGTCGGTGTTGGAAGCGGGGCGGAGACCCAGTACTTC.

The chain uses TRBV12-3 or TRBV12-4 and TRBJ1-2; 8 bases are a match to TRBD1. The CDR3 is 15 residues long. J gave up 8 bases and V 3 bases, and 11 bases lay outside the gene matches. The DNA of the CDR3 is TGTGCCAGCAGTTTGTCCGGCAGGGGGCTCGGGGGCTACACCTTC. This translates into CASSLSGRGLGGYTF.

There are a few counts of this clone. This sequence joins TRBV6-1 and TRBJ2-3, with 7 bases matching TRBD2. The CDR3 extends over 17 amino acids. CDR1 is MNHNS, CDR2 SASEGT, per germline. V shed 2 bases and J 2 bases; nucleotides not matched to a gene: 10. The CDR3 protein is CASSERGKRGHTDTQYF. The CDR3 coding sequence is TGTGCCAGCAGTGAACGCGGGAAGCGGGGTCACACAGATACGCAGTATTTT.

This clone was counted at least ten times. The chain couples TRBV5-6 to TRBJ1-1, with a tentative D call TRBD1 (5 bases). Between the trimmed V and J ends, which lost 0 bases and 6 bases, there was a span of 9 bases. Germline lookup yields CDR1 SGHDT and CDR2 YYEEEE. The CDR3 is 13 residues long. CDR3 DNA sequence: TGTGCCAGCAGCTTGGGACAGATCTCTGAAGCTTTCTTT. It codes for CASSLGQISEAFF.

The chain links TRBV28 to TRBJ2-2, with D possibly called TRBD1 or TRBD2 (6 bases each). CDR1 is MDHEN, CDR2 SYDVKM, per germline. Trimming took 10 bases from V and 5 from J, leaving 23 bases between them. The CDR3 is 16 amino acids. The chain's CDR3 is CATALPGHGGTGELFF. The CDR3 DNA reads TGTGCCACCGCTCTCCCGGGACACGGAGGGACCGGGGAGCTGTTTTTT.

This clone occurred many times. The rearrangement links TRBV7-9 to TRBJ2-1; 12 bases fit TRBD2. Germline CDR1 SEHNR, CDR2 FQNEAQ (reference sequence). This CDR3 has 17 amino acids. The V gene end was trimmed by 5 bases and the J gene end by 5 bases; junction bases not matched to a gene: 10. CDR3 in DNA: TGTGCCAGCAGCCCTAGACTAGCGGGGGAGCTCGACAATGAGCAGTTCTTC. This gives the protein CASSPRLAGELDNEQFF.

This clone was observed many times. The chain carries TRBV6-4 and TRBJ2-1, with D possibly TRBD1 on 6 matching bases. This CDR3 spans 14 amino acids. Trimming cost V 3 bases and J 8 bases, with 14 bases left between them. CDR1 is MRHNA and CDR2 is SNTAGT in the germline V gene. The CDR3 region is CASSEGAGGDEQFF. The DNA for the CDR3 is TGTGCCAGCAGTGAGGGGGCCGGCGGCGATGAGCAGTTCTTC.

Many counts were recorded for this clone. The CDR3, as DNA: TGTGCCAGCAGTCCAGCTGGGGGGGGCCCTCTTTACGAGCAGTTCTTC. Translating it yields CASSPAGGGPLYEQFF. The rearrangement joins TRBV28 to TRBJ2-1, with D tentatively TRBD2 (7 bases). This CDR3 is built from 16 residues. V lost 5 bases, J lost 10 bases, and 24 bases lay in between. Germline V gives CDR1 MDHEN, CDR2 SYDVKM.

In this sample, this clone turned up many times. The CDR3 sequence: CASSSGRGSQETQYF. In DNA form, the CDR3 reads TGTGCCAGCAGCTCGGGGAGGGGGTCCCAAGAGACCCAGTACTTC. This chain uses TRBV7-7 with TRBJ2-5, with D possibly TRBD2 on 7 matching bases. Between the trimmed V and J ends, which lost 4 bases and 1 base, there was a span of 13 bases. Germline CDR1 and CDR2: SSHAT and FNYEAQ (reference sequence). CDR3 length: 15 amino acids.

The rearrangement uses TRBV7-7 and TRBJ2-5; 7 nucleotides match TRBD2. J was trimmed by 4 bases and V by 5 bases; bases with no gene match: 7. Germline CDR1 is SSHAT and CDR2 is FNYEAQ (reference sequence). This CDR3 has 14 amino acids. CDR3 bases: TGTGCCAGCAGCGGTAGCGGGTCCCTAGAGACCCAGTACTTC. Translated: CASSGSGSLETQYF.

The CDR3 DNA reads as TGTGCCAGCAGCTTTGGGGGGTCCGGGGAGCAGTACTTC. It translates to CASSFGGSGEQYF. The gene calls are TRBV7-2 and TRBJ2-7; the D gene is possibly TRBD2 (6 bases). The CDR3 extends over 13 amino acids. Germline assignment: CDR1 SGHTA and CDR2 FQGNSA. V gave up 3 bases and J gave up 7 bases, with 13 bases separating them.

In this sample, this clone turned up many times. The CDR3 DNA follows: TGTGCCAGTAGTATTGGTGGGGGGGGAGATGAAAAACTGTTTTTT. Its protein product is CASSIGGGGDEKLFF. The chain carries TRBV19 and TRBJ1-4; possibly TRBD1 for D (5 bases). Trimming took 3 bases from V and 6 from J, leaving 14 bases between them. CDR3 length equals 15 residues. From germline, CDR1 is LNHDA and CDR2 SQIVND (reference sequence).

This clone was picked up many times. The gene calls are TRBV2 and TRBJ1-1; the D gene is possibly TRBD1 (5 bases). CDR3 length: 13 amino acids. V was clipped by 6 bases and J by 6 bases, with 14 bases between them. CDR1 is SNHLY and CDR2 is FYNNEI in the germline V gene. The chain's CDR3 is CASRVNWGAEAFF. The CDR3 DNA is TGTGCCAGCAGAGTGAATTGGGGGGCTGAAGCTTTCTTT.

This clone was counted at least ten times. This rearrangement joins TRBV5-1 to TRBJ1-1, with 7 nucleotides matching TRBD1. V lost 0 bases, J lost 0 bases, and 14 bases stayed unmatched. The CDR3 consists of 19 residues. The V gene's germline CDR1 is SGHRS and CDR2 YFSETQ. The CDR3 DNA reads TGCGCCAGCAGCTTGGACAGGGTTTCCAGGGGGTACATGAACACTGAAGCTTTCTTT. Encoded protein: CASSLDRVSRGYMNTEAFF.

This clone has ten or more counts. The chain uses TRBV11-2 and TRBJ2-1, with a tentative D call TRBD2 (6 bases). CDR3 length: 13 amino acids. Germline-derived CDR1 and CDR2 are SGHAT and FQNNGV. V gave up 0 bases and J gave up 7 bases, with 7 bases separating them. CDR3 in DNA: TGTGCCAGCAGCTTAGACCTAGCGAATGAGCAGTTCTTC. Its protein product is CASSLDLANEQFF.

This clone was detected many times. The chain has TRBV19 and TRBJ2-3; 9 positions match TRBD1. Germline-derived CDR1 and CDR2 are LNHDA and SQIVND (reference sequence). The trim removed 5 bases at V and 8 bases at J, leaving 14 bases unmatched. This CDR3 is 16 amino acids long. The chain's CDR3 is CASSRGQGHTSGTQYF. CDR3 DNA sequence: TGTGCCAGTAGTCGCGGACAGGGGCACACCTCCGGTACGCAGTATTTT.

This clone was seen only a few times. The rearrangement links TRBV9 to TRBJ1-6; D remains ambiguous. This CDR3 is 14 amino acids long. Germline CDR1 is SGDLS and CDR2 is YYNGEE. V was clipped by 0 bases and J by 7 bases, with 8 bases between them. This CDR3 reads CASSVGERNSPLHF. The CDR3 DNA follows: TGTGCCAGCAGCGTAGGAGAAAGGAATTCACCCCTCCACTTT.

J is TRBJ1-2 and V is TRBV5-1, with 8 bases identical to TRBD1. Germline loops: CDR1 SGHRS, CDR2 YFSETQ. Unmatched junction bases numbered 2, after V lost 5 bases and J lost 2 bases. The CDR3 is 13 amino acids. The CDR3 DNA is TGCGCCAGCAGAAGGACAGGGAACTATGGCTACACCTTC. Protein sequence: CASRRTGNYGYTF.

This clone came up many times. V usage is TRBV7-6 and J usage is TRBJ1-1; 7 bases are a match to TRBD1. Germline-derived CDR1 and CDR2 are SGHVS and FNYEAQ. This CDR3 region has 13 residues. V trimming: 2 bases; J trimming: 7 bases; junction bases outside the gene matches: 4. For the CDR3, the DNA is TGTGCCAGCAGCTTATCGACAGGGCGTGAAGCTTTCTTT. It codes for CASSLSTGREAFF.

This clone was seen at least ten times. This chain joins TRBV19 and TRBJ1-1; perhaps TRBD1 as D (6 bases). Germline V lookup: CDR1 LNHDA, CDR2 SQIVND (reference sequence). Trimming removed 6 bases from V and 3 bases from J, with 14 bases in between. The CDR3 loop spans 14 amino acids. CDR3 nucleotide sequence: TGTGCCAGTAGCTCTTTAGGGGGGGACACTGAAGCTTTCTTT. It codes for CASSSLGGDTEAFF.